This T cell receptor (beta chain) was retrieved from a study of T-cell reconstitution after alpha-beta-depleted transplantation in children. Preparation of the TCRbeta library used unique molecular identifiers. Each CDR3 protein gets one entry after TCRdb re-called the PCR reads with MiXCR. Here the sample spans 55,000 to 70,000 distinct CDR3 sequences, about 11% being singletons. This clonotype was observed many times. Its antigen is not known. Study-wide results and limits: Elevated TCRbeta diversity at day 60 was traced, in some patients, to surviving recipient T cells and thymic progenitors. A year had passed since transplant, and T-cell counts and diversity by then came mostly from newly produced T cells. Several hundred expanded graft clones reportedly were the source of alpha-beta T cells about two months after transplant.

V lost 6 bases, J lost 5 bases, and 7 bases stayed unmatched. CDR1 is SQVTM, CDR2 ANQGSEA, per germline. The CDR3 sequence is 12 residues long. The input for sequencing was PBMCs, taken before TCRalphabeta/CD19-depleted stem cell transplant. The chain employs TRBV29-1 and TRBJ2-7; 7 bases are shared with TRBD1. The TCR comes from a boy younger than 18 with acute myeloid leukemia, due to receive a stem cell transplant. The CDR3 bases are TGCAGCGTCGGGACAGTCAAGGACGAGCAGTACTTC. Amino acid sequence: CSVGTVKDEQYF.